This T cell receptor beta chain was observed in a study of human T cells and chemical hapten exposure. Time point noted: pre-sensitization, week 0. This sample's treatment: therapeutic diphenylcyclopropenone sensitization with weekly scalp DPC. Phlebotomy was performed prior to application of every patch test. Germline V gene data show CDR1 as SGHVS and CDR2 as FNYEAQ. The ends were cut back, 5 bases at V and 5 bases at J, with 9 bases in the middle. The CDR3 has 12 residues. One entry per CDR3 protein, called by TCRdb with MiXCR from the RACE reads. The data hold roughly 40,000 distinct CDR3 sequences, with roughly a tenth observed a single time.

The sample in question was whole blood, obtained in connection with sensitization to the hapten diphenylcyclopropenone (DPC). The chain uses TRBV7-6 and TRBJ2-5; D gene uncertain. The sequence was obtained from a man under 40 with alopecia areata. Some clones in this sample may be carry-over from other donors' samples. CDR3 in amino acids: CASSHTHETQYF. CDR3 sequence (DNA): TGTGCCAGCAGCCACACCCACGAGACCCAGTACTTC.